This TCR beta chain was captured by sequencing in a study of blood T cell repertoires in COVID-19. Study summary: The origin of the acute and convalescent COVID-19 samples was the United States, Italy and Spain. The analysed material was cDNA or gDNA that came from T cells, B-cell-depleted T cells, or PBMCs.

Seattle researchers signed up patients amid active infection and tracked them longitudinally. The authors' processing: Nucleated cell counts were estimated from reference gene primer amplification. Clones were sequenced by immunoSEQ multiplex PCR, and TCRdb holds only the in-frame ones, with some missing. From that table come the V and J calls and clone size; the DNA was used to work out D and trimming. The sample lists 90,000 to 100,000 clones, around nine tenths occurring once. This clonotype was sampled from a woman aged 55-75 years with COVID-19, enrolled during active disease. The sequencing sample was made of peripheral blood.

In DNA form, the CDR3 reads TGTGCCAGCCGGCGGTCTAGCACAGATACGCAGTATTTT. It is translated as CASRRSSTDTQYF. This sequence joins TRBV12-3 or TRBV12-4 and TRBJ2-3; D is uncertain. The CDR3 spans 13 residues. Trimming cost V 8 bases and J 0 bases, with 9 bases left between them.